This TCR beta chain was captured by sequencing in a study of cytomegalovirus exposure and HLA in healthy donors. In the study overall: Early released data had about 85 million unique TCRs, all coming from HLA-typed donors.

CDR1 and CDR2 (germline): LNHNV, YYDKDF (reference sequence). This CDR3 region has 13 residues. The ends were cut back, 3 bases at V and 7 bases at J, with 10 bases in the middle. The PCR made use of 60 Vbeta and 13 Jbeta primers. The data were produced by immunoSEQ multiplex PCR, yet TCRdb's version contains in-frame clones alone and is incomplete. Counted here are 90,000 to 130,000 clones, around 80% occurring once; the ten biggest clones make up around 3.2%. The donors, nominally healthy at sampling, likely had unrecorded immune exposures. Findings and limits, study-wide: Per a later analysis, HLA-associated TCR beta chains showed more clonal expansion than other, equally common TCR beta chains. Earlier analysis found most TCR beta V segments productive about 90% or about 30% of the time.

As for this clone: Its target is not known.

Sequencing used PBMCs. The source is a woman aged 60 to 75 in good health and CMV-seropositive. The rearrangement links TRBV15 to TRBJ1-5, with no clear D. CDR3 residues: CATSSQGRQPQHF. CDR3 nucleotide sequence: TGTGCCACCAGCAGTCAAGGGAGGCAGCCCCAGCATTTT. The full variable domain, its missing parts supplied by reference TRBV15 and TRBJ1-5, is DAMVIQNPRYQVTQFGKPVTLSCSQTLNHNVMYWYQQKSSQAPKLLFHYYDKDFNNEADTPDNFQSRRPNTSFCFLDIRSPGLGDTAMYLCATSSQGRQPQHFGDGTRLSIL.